This TCR beta chain was retrieved from a study of cytomegalovirus exposure and HLA in healthy donors. General study findings and limits: A later analysis showed HLA-associated TCR beta chains outstripping equally common others in clonal expansion. Rare sequences made up most TCRs, while some public TCRs were found in many donors. Through in vitro validation, three CMV-associated chains were shown to be specific for CMV antigens.

Germline loops: CDR1 SGHTA, CDR2 FQGNSA. The CDR3 loop spans 14 amino acids. The V segment lost 5 bases and the J segment 2 bases; nucleotides outside the gene matches: 4. PCR primers comprised 60 Vbeta and 13 Jbeta primers. Produced via immunoSEQ multiplex PCR; TCRdb's table is partial and in-frame only. The sample yields 150,000 or so clones, of which the top ten take up about 1.6%. Note on this clone: Its antigen is not known.

The source material was PBMCs. The V call is TRBV7-2, the J call TRBJ1-1; 8 nucleotides line up with TRBD1. This clonotype was sampled from a woman in her forties or fifties in good health and CMV-seronegative. In DNA form, the CDR3 reads TGTGCCAGCAGCATAACAGGGGGAAACACTGAAGCTTTCTTT. This encodes CASSITGGNTEAFF.